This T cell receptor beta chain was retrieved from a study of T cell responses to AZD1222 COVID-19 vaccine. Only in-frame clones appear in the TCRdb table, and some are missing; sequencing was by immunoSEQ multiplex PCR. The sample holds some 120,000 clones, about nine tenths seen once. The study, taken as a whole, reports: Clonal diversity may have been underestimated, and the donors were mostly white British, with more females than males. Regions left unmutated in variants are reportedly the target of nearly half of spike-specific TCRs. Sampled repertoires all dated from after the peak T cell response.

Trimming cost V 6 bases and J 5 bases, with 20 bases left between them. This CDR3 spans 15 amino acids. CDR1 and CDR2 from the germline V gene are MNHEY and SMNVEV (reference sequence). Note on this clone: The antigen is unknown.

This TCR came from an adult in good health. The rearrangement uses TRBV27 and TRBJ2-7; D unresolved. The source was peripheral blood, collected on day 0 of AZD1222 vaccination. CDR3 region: CASSPLGGPFHEQYF. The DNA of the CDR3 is TGTGCCAGCAGCCCCCTAGGCGGTCCATTCCACGAGCAGTACTTC.